This T cell receptor beta chain was identified in a study of cytomegalovirus exposure and HLA in healthy donors. Primers for the PCR totalled 60 Vbeta and 13 Jbeta. Clones were sequenced by immunoSEQ multiplex PCR, and TCRdb holds only the in-frame ones, with some missing. The sample lists some 140,000 clones, over 60% occurring once. CDR1 and CDR2 (germline): WNHNN, SYGVQD (reference sequence). The V segment lost 4 bases and the J segment 13 bases; nucleotides outside the gene matches: 9. The CDR3 is 13 residues long. The receptor comes from a female donor in good health and CMV-seropositive. V usage is TRBV10-1 and J usage is TRBJ1-2; 10 bases align to TRBD1. The specimen was PBMCs. The CDR3 protein is CASSGPGTGAPTF. CDR3 bases: TGCGCCAGCAGTGGCCCCGGGACAGGGGCCCCCACCTTC.